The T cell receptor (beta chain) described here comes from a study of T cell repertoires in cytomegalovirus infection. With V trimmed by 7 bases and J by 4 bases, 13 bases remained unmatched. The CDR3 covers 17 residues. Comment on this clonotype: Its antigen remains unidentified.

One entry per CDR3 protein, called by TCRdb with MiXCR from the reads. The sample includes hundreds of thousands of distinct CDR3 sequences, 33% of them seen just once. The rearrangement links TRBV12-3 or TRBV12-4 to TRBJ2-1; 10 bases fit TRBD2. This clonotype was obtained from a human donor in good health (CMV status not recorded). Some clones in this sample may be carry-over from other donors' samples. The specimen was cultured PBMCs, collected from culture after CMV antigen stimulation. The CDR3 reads CASNISPIAGGYNEQFF. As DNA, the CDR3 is TGTGCCAGCAACATATCGCCTATAGCGGGAGGATACAATGAGCAGTTCTTC.